The rows below give T cell receptor beta chains drawn from one sample of a study of tumor-infiltrating lymphocytes in primary liver carcinoma. Each CDR3 protein is one row after TCRdb ran MiXCR on the multiplex PCR reads. The table lists roughly 120,000 distinct CDR3 sequences, 50% to 80% of them singletons. Sequencing input: liver tumor tissue from sampling region 3. These TCRs come from a woman in her sixties or seventies with primary liver carcinoma and hepatitis B virus infection. Both conserved end residues are part of each CDR3. D genes are given only for firm matches. Not every row has a clone size; where given, it reads once, few, many or a size class.

J	size	V	D	DNA	CDR3
TRBJ2-1	NA	TRBV11-2	TRBD2	TGTGTCAGCAGCCCACTAGCGGGAGGTTACAATGAGCAATTCTTC	CVSSPLAGGYNEQFF
TRBJ2-6	many	TRBV5-5	NA	TGTGCCAGCAGCTCGCCAAAGGGGACTGGGGCCAACGTCCTGACTTTC	CASSSPKGTGANVLTF
TRBJ1-2	NA	TRBV29-1	NA	TGCGGCGTTGTGAAGGGGACCGCTTATGGCTACACCTTC	CGVVKGTAYGYTF
TRBJ1-2	NA	TRBV11-2	NA	TGTGCCATCAGCTTAGCCGGGGACTATGGCAACACCTTC	CAISLAGDYGNTF
TRBJ2-3	NA	TRBV7-8	TRBD2	TGTGCCAGCAGCCCAGGCGGCGGGAGGGCGCATACGCAGTATTTT	CASSPGGGRAHTQYF
TRBJ2-1	NA	TRBV7-9	NA	TGTACCAGCAGCCTCAGGACAGCATGGGGGTCCTACAATGAGCAGTTCTTC	CTSSLRTAWGSYNEQFF
TRBJ2-7	NA	TRBV19	NA	TGTGCCATAAGTCACGAGCAGTACTTC	CAISHEQYF
TRBJ2-7	NA	TRBV12-3/TRBV12-4	TRBD2	TGTGCCAGCAGTGACGGAAGGACTAGCGGGAGGGTTTCATACGAGCAGCACTTC	CASSDGRTSGRVSYEQHF
TRBJ2-1	NA	TRBV11-2	NA	TGTGCCAGCAGCTCTACTCTATCTGCGGCGGGCCTACCGGTGCAGTTCTTC	CASSSTLSAAGLPVQFF
TRBJ2-3	NA	TRBV6-6	NA	TGTGCCAGCAGTTCTCAGTACTACCACACAGATACGCAGTATTTT	CASSSQYYHTDTQYF
TRBJ1-2	many	TRBV12-3/TRBV12-4	TRBD1	TGTGCCAGCAGTCGGACAGGAATGGATGGCTACACCTTC	CASSRTGMDGYTF
TRBJ1-1	NA	TRBV29-1	NA	TGCAGCATTTTCCTTCGGGGCAGAAGCCCCATGAACACTGAAGCTCTCTTT	CSIFLRGRSPMNTEALF
TRBJ2-7	NA	TRBV24-1	TRBD1	TGTGCCACCAGTGATCCCCACAGGGGATCCTGCGAGCAGTACTTC	CATSDPHRGSCEQYF
TRBJ1-5	few	TRBV12-3/TRBV12-4	NA	TGTGCCAGCAGTCACAGGGCGCGTAGCACAGATACGCAGCATTTT	CASSHRARSTDTQHF
TRBJ2-5	NA	TRBV19	NA	TGTGCCAGTAGTAACGTGGAGGAGACCCAGTACTTC	CASSNVEETQYF
TRBJ1-1	NA	TRBV11-1	TRBD1	TGTGCCAGCAGTCGGGACAGGGGTACTAAAGCTTTCTTT	CASSRDRGTKAFF
TRBJ2-7	NA	TRBV6-4	TRBD2	TGTGCCAGCAGTGACCGGGGGGGTGGCTCCTACAATGAGCAGTACTTC	CASSDRGGGSYNEQYF
TRBJ2-3	NA	TRBV29-1	TRBD2	TGCACCTCGGGCTCGCGGGGGACAGATACGCAGTATTTT	CTSGSRGTDTQYF
TRBJ1-1	many	TRBV12-3/TRBV12-4	TRBD1	TGTGCCAGCAGTCCCGACGACAGGGACACTGAAGCTTTCTTT	CASSPDDRDTEAFF
TRBJ2-5	NA	TRBV30	NA	TGTGCCTGGAGTAGCGACCAAGAGACCCAGTACTTC	CAWSSDQETQYF
TRBJ2-4	NA	TRBV20-1	TRBD1	TGCAGTGCTAGAGAGGGGACAGGGCCGACTAACATTCAGTACTTC	CSAREGTGPTNIQYF
TRBJ1-5	NA	TRBV6-6	NA	TGTGCCAGCAGTTACTCCACCGGAGTAGGTTTTCAGCCCCAGCATTTT	CASSYSTGVGFQPQHF
TRBJ2-2	NA	TRBV11-2	NA	TGTGCCAGCGGCTCTAGAACGGGGAGCGGGGAGCTGTTTTTT	CASGSRTGSGELFF
TRBJ1-2	NA	TRBV12-3/TRBV12-4	NA	TGTGCCAGCAGCGTAGTGACAGACTATGGCTACACCTTC	CASSVVTDYGYTF
TRBJ2-1	NA	TRBV11-3	TRBD2	TGTGCCAACAGCTTAGGTCAAGGCGGGAGGGCCGACTACAGTGAGCAGTTCTTC	CANSLGQGGRADYSEQFF
TRBJ2-6	NA	TRBV12-3/TRBV12-4	NA	TGTGCCAGCAGTCGACGACAAAGTGGGATCAACGTCCTGACTTTC	CASSRRQSGINVLTF
TRBJ2-6	NA	TRBV7-3	NA	TGTGCCAGCAGCTTACACCCCCAAGTCTCTGGGGCCAACGTCCTGACTTTC	CASSLHPQVSGANVLTF
TRBJ2-7	NA	TRBV7-2	NA	TGTGCCAGCAGCTTAGAAAGGAGCTACGAGCAGTACTTC	CASSLERSYEQYF
TRBJ2-1	NA	TRBV29-1	NA	TGCAGCGTCCAACCGACATGGGGCTTTGAGCAGTTCTTT	CSVQPTWGFEQFF
TRBJ2-3	NA	TRBV5-4	TRBD2	TGTGCCAGCAGCTTCGGGACTAGCGGGAGAAAGACGGATACGCAGTATTTT	CASSFGTSGRKTDTQYF
TRBJ2-1	NA	TRBV29-1	TRBD1	TGCAGCGTCTATAACAGGGGTGGCAATGAGCAGTCCTTC	CSVYNRGGNEQSF
TRBJ1-1	NA	TRBV11-1	NA	TGTGCCAGCAGCTTAGGCAGTGGAGGGAGTGAAGCATTCTTT	CASSLGSGGSEAFF
TRBJ2-3	NA	TRBV11-3	NA	TGTGACAGCAGCCCAACTAGGATGCGTACAGATACGCAGTATTTT	CDSSPTRMRTDTQYF
TRBJ2-1	NA	TRBV20-1	TRBD2	TGCAGTGCAAAAAGCGGGAGGGCCGGGAATGAGCAGTTCTTC	CSAKSGRAGNEQFF
TRBJ2-7	few	TRBV29-1	NA	TGCAGCGTTGCAGGCGCCTCCTACGAGCAGTACTTC	CSVAGASYEQYF
TRBJ2-5	NA	TRBV24-1	NA	TGTGCCACCAGTGGATCAGGCTACCAAGAGACCCAGTACTTC	CATSGSGYQETQYF
TRBJ2-3	NA	TRBV11-3	NA	TGTGCCAGCAGCCCAGGATTAGATACGCAATATTTT	CASSPGLDTQYF
TRBJ1-1	NA	TRBV7-3	NA	TGTGCCAACAGCTTACGGCGGAACACTGAAGCTTTCTTT	CANSLRRNTEAFF
TRBJ2-2	many	TRBV4-1	TRBD2	TGCGCCTCCGAGGCGGACGGGGGGGTGGCCGGGGAGCTGTTTTTT	CASEADGGVAGELFF